This is a list of T cell receptor beta chains from one sample in a study of shared clonotypes between healthy human individuals. Profiling relied on immunoSEQ multiplex PCR, and the TCRdb table lists in-frame clones only, not all of them. The sample records hundreds of thousands of clones, 92% being singletons. Material for sequencing was naive CD8+ T cells sorted from blood. These receptors all stem from a man younger than 40 in good health. Each CDR3 is given with its conserved first and last residue. The D gene is left open where the match is weak. Clone size is stated in some rows and not others, as once, few, many or a class when expanded.

d_call | cdr3_length | j_call | clone_size | v_call | cdr3_aa | cdr3_nt
NA | 11 | TRBJ2-7 | few | TRBV27 | CASWSSYEQYF | TGTGCCAGCTGGAGCTCCTACGAGCAGTACTTC
TRBD2 | 18 | TRBJ2-1 | NA | TRBV30 | CACSGTSESSSHYNEQFF | TGTGCCTGTTCTGGGACTAGCGAATCTTCCTCCCACTACAATGAGCAGTTCTTC
TRBD1 | 14 | TRBJ2-7 | NA | TRBV2 | CASSETGTDYEQYF | TGTGCCAGCAGTGAGACAGGGACCGACTACGAGCAGTACTTC
NA | 15 | TRBJ2-3 | NA | TRBV6-5 | CASSYYFPSTDTQYF | TGTGCCAGCAGTTACTATTTCCCTAGCACAGATACGCAGTATTTT
NA | 15 | TRBJ2-5 | NA | TRBV7-7 | CASSPYPAGQETQYF | TGTGCTAGCAGCCCATACCCGGCGGGGCAAGAGACCCAGTACTTC
NA | 15 | TRBJ2-7 | NA | TRBV11-2 | CASSISLAPIYEQYF | TGTGCCAGCAGCATCAGCTTAGCGCCAATCTACGAGCAGTACTTC
NA | 13 | TRBJ1-1 | NA | TRBV13 | CASGTVLTTEAFF | TGTGCCAGCGGGACGGTCTTGACCACTGAAGCTTTCTTT
NA | 13 | TRBJ2-7 | NA | TRBV27 | CASSSGLSYEQYF | TGTGCCAGCAGTTCGGGACTCAGCTACGAGCAGTACTTC
TRBD1 | 14 | TRBJ2-7 | NA | TRBV13 | CASSSTDRAYEQYF | TGTGCCAGCAGCTCTACAGACAGGGCCTACGAGCAGTACTTC
TRBD2 | 16 | TRBJ2-1 | NA | TRBV27 | CASSFTGTSGSNEQFF | TGTGCCAGCAGTTTCACCGGGACTAGCGGGAGTAATGAGCAGTTCTTC
TRBD2 | 14 | TRBJ2-1 | once | TRBV11-2 | CASSLYLADNEQFF | TGTGCCAGCAGCTTATACCTAGCGGACAATGAGCAGTTCTTC
NA | 15 | TRBJ2-1 | NA | TRBV11-2 | CASSSKDSPRNEQFF | TGTGCCAGCAGCAGTAAAGACAGCCCACGGAATGAGCAGTTCTTC
NA | 14 | TRBJ2-6 | NA | TRBV27 | CASSFRSGANVLTF | TGTGCCAGCAGTTTCCGATCTGGGGCCAACGTCCTGACTTTC
NA | 11 | TRBJ2-1 | NA | TRBV7-8 | CASSLEDEQFF | TGTGCCAGCAGCTTAGAGGATGAGCAGTTCTTC
NA | 12 | TRBJ1-2 | NA | TRBV7-9 | CASNLGPYGYTF | TGTGCCAGCAACTTAGGGCCCTATGGCTACACCTTC
TRBD1 | 12 | TRBJ1-1 | NA | TRBV5-4 | CASSPGGPEAFF | TGTGCCAGCAGCCCAGGGGGCCCTGAAGCTTTCTTT
NA | 13 | TRBJ2-5 | few | TRBV27 | CASSYGLGETQYF | TGTGCCAGCAGCTACGGATTGGGAGAGACCCAGTACTTC
NA | 14 | TRBJ2-7 | few | TRBV4-1 | CASSQADGTYEQYF | TGCGCCAGCAGCCAAGCGGACGGAACCTACGAGCAGTACTTC
NA | 10 | TRBJ2-7 | NA | TRBV2 | CASRFREQYF | TGTGCCAGCAGATTCAGGGAGCAGTACTTC
NA | 14 | TRBJ2-7 | NA | TRBV29-1 | CSVTPSGAGYEQYF | TGCAGCGTGACCCCCTCGGGAGCAGGGTACGAGCAGTACTTC
NA | 12 | TRBJ1-1 | NA | TRBV29-1 | CSVDGMNTEAFF | TGCAGCGTTGACGGTATGAACACTGAAGCTTTCTTT
NA | 18 | TRBJ1-4 | NA | TRBV5-5 | CASSLSGPGTGLNEKLFF | TGTGCCAGCAGCTTATCCGGTCCCGGTACAGGGCTTAATGAAAAACTGTTTTTT
NA | 17 | TRBJ2-7 | once | TRBV19 | CASSIGTSRLVSHEQYF | TGTGCCAGTAGTATTGGGACATCGAGACTAGTTTCCCACGAGCAGTACTTC
TRBD1 | 16 | TRBJ2-3 | NA | TRBV28 | CASSSWDRAPMSGQYF | TGTGCCAGCAGTTCTTGGGACAGGGCCCCGATGAGTGGGCAGTATTTT
TRBD2 | 16 | TRBJ2-7 | NA | TRBV14 | CASSLLGREFSYEQYF | TGTGCCAGCAGCTTACTTGGGCGGGAGTTCTCCTACGAGCAGTACTTC
NA | 14 | TRBJ2-7 | NA | TRBV10-2 | CASTRTESSYEQYF | TGCGCCAGCACCCGGACCGAGAGCTCCTACGAGCAGTACTTC
TRBD1 | 14 | TRBJ2-7 | NA | TRBV5-5 | CASSLVGTEYEQYF | TGTGCCAGCAGCTTGGTAGGGACAGAATACGAGCAGTACTTC
NA | 14 | TRBJ2-5 | NA | TRBV28 | CASSAGQLQETQYF | TGTGCCAGCAGTGCAGGACAGCTGCAAGAGACCCAGTACTTC
TRBD2 | 15 | TRBJ2-1 | NA | TRBV6-4 | CASSTLAGAYNEQFF | TGTGCCAGCTCCACCCTAGCGGGAGCCTACAATGAGCAGTTCTTC
TRBD1 | 15 | TRBJ1-5 | NA | TRBV6-1 | CASSEAPGGGQPQHF | TGTGCCAGCAGTGAAGCGCCAGGGGGCGGACAGCCCCAGCATTTT
NA | 13 | TRBJ2-5 | NA | TRBV6-5 | CASSPLKGETQYF | TGTGCCAGCAGCCCTTTAAAGGGAGAGACCCAGTACTTC
TRBD1 | 13 | TRBJ1-1 | NA | TRBV9 | CASSVAGQGAAFF | TGTGCCAGCAGCGTAGCGGGACAGGGGGCTGCTTTCTTT